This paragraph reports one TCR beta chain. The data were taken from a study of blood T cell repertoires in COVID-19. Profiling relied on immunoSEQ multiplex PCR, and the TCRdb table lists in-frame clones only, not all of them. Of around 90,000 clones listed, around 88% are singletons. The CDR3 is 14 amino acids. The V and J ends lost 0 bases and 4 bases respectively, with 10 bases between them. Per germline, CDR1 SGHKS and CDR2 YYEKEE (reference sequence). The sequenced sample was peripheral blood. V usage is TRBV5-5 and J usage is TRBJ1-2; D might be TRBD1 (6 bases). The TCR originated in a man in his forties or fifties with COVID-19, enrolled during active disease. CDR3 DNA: TGTGCCAGCAGCTTGGGGGGCAGGGGCTATGGCTACACCTTC. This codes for CASSLGGRGYGYTF.